These 10 T cell receptor beta chains share one sample of origin, sequenced in a study of neurological immune-mediated disorders. From the 5' RACE reads, TCRdb called clonotypes with MiXCR, one entry per CDR3 protein. Here the sample spans 15,000 to 20,000 distinct CDR3 sequences, roughly a fifth being singletons. Sequenced: PBMCs. The source of these receptors is a man in his fifties in good health.

At least ten counts were recorded for this clonotype. This chain joins TRBV4-1 and TRBJ2-5; D perhaps matches TRBD1 (5 bases). V was cut by 4 bases and J by 3 bases, with 15 bases left in between. This CDR3 has 15 residues. CDR1 MGHRA and CDR2 YSYEKL come from the germline V gene. CDR3 in amino acids: CASSPSSAGKETQYF. The CDR3 region has the DNA TGCGCCAGCAGCCCCTCCTCCGCAGGGAAAGAGACCCAGTACTTC.

This clonotype was counted ten times or more. CDR3 sequence: CATSKEGYEQYF. The DNA of the CDR3 is TGTGCCACCAGTAAAGAGGGGTACGAGCAGTACTTC. V and J are TRBV15 and TRBJ2-7; TRBD1 or TRBD2 may be the D gene (5 bases each). CDR1 is LNHNV and CDR2 is YYDKDF in the germline V gene (reference sequence). With 6 bases removed from V and 4 bases from J, the gap between germline ends came to 10 bases. There are 12 residues in the CDR3.

This clonotype came up many times. The chain recombines TRBV5-1 with TRBJ2-7; D call uncertain. The CDR3 consists of 13 residues. Germline V CDR1 and CDR2: SGHRS, YFSETQ. V lost 4 bases to trimming and J lost 4 bases, with 12 bases between them. The CDR3 protein is CASSPDGEYEQYF. As DNA, the CDR3 is TGCGCCAGCAGCCCGGACGGAGAATACGAGCAGTACTTC.

The gene calls are TRBV10-3 and TRBJ2-7; TRBD2 matches 8 bases. CDR1 ENHRY and CDR2 SYGVKD come from the germline V gene. The CDR3 contains 14 residues. V was clipped by 7 bases and J by 7 bases; unmatched bases: 12. In nucleotides, the CDR3 is TGTGCCATCAAGGGGAGCGGGAGTTCTGGTGAGCAGTACTTC. Translation: CAIKGSGSSGEQYF.

This clonotype is categorized as medium-sized. The J gene is TRBJ2-7, the V gene TRBV5-4; 8 positions match TRBD1. The CDR3 is 14 amino acids. The germline V gene has CDR1 SGHNT and CDR2 YYREEE (reference sequence). V dropped 4 bases and J dropped 3; count of bases not matched to a gene: 6. The CDR3 loop is CASSRQGSFYEQYF. The CDR3 bases are TGTGCCAGCAGCCGACAGGGGAGTTTCTACGAGCAGTACTTC.

This clonotype ranks as medium-sized. The gene calls are TRBV20-1 and TRBJ1-2, with 12 bases identical to TRBD1. Germline trimming cut 5 bases from V and 2 bases from J; bases unmatched to any gene: 0. Per the germline V gene, CDR1 is DFQATT and CDR2 is SNEGSKA (reference sequence). The CDR3 loop spans 13 amino acids. The CDR3 here is CSAGTGGNYGYTF. The CDR3 bases are TGCAGTGCTGGGACAGGGGGCAACTATGGCTACACCTTC.

This clonotype was observed many times. J is TRBJ2-1 and V is TRBV7-2, with 7 bases that match TRBD2. CDR1 is SGHTA, CDR2 FQGNSA, per germline. Trimming at V came to 4 bases and at J to 3 bases, leaving 6 bases not matched to a gene. The CDR3 runs 15 residues. The CDR3 reads CASSSPSGLYNEQFF. In DNA form, the CDR3 reads TGTGCCAGCAGCTCACCTAGCGGACTCTACAATGAGCAGTTCTTC.

There are many counts of this clonotype. The chain couples TRBV5-1 to TRBJ1-1, with 7 bases fitting TRBD1. The CDR3 runs to 15 residues. The germline gives CDR1 SGHRS, CDR2 YFSETQ. V lost 3 bases and J lost 4; bases outside the gene matches: 9. CDR3 sequence: CASSSGGGFGTEAFF. The CDR3 bases are TGCGCCAGCAGCTCAGGGGGGGGGTTTGGCACTGAAGCTTTCTTT.

This sequence joins TRBV18 and TRBJ2-1; 7 bases agree with TRBD1. The junction had 8 bases not matched to a gene; V was cut back by 6 bases and J by 0 bases. The CDR3 runs 16 residues. From germline, CDR1 is KGHSH and CDR2 LQKENI. CDR3 bases: TGTGCCAGCTCGTCCCGACAGGGTATCTCCTACAATGAGCAGTTCTTC. This codes for CASSSRQGISYNEQFF.

This clonotype has ten or more counts. This chain uses TRBV7-2 with TRBJ2-7; no definite D call. With 4 bases removed from V and 3 bases from J, the gap between germline ends came to 13 bases. The germline V gene encodes CDR1 SGHTA and CDR2 FQGNSA. This CDR3 contains 14 residues. CDR3 bases: TGTGCCAGCAGCTCGAGCAGCACATACTACGAGCAGTACTTC. Its translation is CASSSSSTYYEQYF.